Listed below are T cell receptor beta chains from one sample, sequenced in a study of identical twins. From the 5' RACE reads, TCRdb called clonotypes with MiXCR, one entry per CDR3 protein. This table has around 450,000 distinct CDR3 sequences, 12% to 15% appearing once. The same data also contributed to another study, on yellow fever vaccine responses in identical twins.

Sample: CD4+ T cells sorted from blood. The source of these receptors is a woman younger than 35 in good health. Both conserved end residues are part of each CDR3. Clone size is not always given. Where it is, it says once, few, many or a class for expanded clones.

TRBV12-3/TRBV12-4 - 16 CASSPGTSRSSYEQYF
TRBV19 few 15 CASSIDLPGQETQYF
TRBV20-1 few 13 CSALPDYTDTQYF
TRBV20-1 few 14 CSARRTGYDNEQFF
TRBV21-1 - 19 CASTAPGTSGRSVEETQYF
TRBV20-1 - 14 CSAQRAGGGNEQFF
TRBV28 few 14 CASSSSGQVNEQFF
TRBV5-5 - 16 CASSSGLAGGSDTQYF
TRBV7-8 once 14 CASSQTGGEETQYF
TRBV7-2 - 13 CASSSSGGEKLFF
TRBV14 few 13 CASSQVIGVEQFF
TRBV3-1 many 15 CASSHPPGRVYEQFF
TRBV20-1 - 11 CSARQGTGQFF
TRBV28 few 16 CASSLGSSGSTDTQYF
TRBV10-1 - 13 CASSASGKGEQYF
TRBV7-9 - 13 CASSTGSEETLYF
TRBV7-9 - 15 CASSLGSLSGNTIYF
TRBV6-5 - 15 CASSYSIGGSQPQHF
TRBV20-1 - 15 CSASLPAGGSHEQFF
TRBV12-5 few 11 CASGRDHEQFF
TRBV20-1 - 12 CSAPPGGTEQFF
TRBV28 few 14 CASSSGALYNEQFF
TRBV28 - 14 CASSPGARRYEQYF
TRBV14 few 16 CASSQVFSGGADTQYF
TRBV5-1 - 16 CASSLGSGGGSYEQYF
TRBV20-1 few 15 CSARDRRTNTDTQYF
TRBV12-3/TRBV12-4 few 16 CASSYPGLAGRYEQFF
TRBV11-2 - 16 CASSLGGTSWFAEQYF
TRBV30 - 13 CAWSILASRELFF